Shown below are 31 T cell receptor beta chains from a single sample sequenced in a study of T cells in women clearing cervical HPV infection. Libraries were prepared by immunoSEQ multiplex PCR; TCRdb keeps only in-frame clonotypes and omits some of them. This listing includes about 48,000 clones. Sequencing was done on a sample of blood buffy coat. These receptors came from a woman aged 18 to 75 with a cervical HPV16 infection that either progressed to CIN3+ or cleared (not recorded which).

The CDR3 bases that were read are TGCAGCGTTGAAGAGGGGACTAGCGGCTCCTACGAG. Protein: CSVEEGTSGSYE. The full CDR3 protein reads CSVEEGTSGSYEQYF. The gene calls are TRBV29-1 and TRBJ2-7, with TRBD2 matching over 11 bases. The read falls 3 residues short of the CDR3 end, and the missing part is taken from the germline J gene. Germline-derived CDR1 and CDR2 are SQVTM and ANQGSEA. This CDR3 contains 15 residues. The junction had 1 base not matched to a gene; V was cut back by 0 bases and J by 0 bases.

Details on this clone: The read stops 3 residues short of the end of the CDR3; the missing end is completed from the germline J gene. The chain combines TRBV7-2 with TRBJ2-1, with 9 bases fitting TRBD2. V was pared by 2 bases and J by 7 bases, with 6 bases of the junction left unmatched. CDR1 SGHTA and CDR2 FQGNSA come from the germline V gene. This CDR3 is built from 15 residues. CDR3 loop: CASSLKAGGGNEQFF. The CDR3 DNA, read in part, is TGTGCCAGCAGCTTAAAAGCGGGAGGTGGGAATGAG.

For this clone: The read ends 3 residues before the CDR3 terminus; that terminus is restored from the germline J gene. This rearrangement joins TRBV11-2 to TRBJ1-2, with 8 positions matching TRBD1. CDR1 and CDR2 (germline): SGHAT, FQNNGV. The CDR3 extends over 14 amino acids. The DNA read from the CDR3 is TGTGCCAGCAGCGCCGTACAGGGGGTCCCTCGC. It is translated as CASSAVQGVPR. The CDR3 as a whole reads CASSAVQGVPRYTF. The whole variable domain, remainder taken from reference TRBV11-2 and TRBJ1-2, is EAGVAQSPRYKIIEKRQSVAFWCNPISGHATLYWYQQILGQGPKLLIQFQNNGVVDDSQLPKDRFSAERLKGVDSTLKIQPAKLEDSAVYLCASSAVQGVPRYTFGSGTRLTVV.

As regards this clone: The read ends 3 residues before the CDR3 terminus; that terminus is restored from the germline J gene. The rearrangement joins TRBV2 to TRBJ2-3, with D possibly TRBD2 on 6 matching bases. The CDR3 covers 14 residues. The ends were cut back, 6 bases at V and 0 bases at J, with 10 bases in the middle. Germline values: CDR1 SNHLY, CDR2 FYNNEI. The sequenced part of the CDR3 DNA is TGTGCCAGCAGACTAGGGACTAGCACAGATACG. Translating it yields CASRLGTSTDT. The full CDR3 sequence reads CASRLGTSTDTQYF.

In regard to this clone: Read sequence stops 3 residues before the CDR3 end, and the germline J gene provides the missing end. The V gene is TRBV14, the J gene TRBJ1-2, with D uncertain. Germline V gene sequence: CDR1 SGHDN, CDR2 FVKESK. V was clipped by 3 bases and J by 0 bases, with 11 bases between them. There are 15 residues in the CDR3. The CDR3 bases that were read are TGTGCCAGCAGCCATTTAGGGTCCACTAACTATGGC. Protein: CASSHLGSTNYG. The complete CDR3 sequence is CASSHLGSTNYGYTF.

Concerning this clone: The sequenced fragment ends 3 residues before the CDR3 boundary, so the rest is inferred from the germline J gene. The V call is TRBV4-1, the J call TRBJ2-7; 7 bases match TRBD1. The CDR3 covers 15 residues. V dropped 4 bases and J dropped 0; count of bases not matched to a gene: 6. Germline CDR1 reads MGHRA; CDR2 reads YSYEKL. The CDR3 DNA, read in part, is TGCGCCAGCAGCCTAGGGACAGCCCGCTCCTACGAG. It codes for CASSLGTARSYE. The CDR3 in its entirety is CASSLGTARSYEQYF.

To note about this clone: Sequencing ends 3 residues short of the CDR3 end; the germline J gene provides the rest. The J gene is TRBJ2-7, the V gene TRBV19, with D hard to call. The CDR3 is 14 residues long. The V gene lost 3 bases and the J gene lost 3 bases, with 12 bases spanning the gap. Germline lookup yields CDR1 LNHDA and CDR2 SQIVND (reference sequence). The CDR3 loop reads CASSISVLDYEQYF. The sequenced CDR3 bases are TGTGCCAGTAGTATTTCCGTACTCGACTACGAG.

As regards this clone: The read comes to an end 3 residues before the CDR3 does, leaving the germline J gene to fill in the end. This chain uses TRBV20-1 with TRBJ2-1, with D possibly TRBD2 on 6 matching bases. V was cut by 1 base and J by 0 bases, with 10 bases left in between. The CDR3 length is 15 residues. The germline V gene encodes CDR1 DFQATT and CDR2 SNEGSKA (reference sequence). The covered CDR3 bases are TGCAGTGCTAGAGCCGGGGGAAGCTCCTACAATGAG. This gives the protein CSARAGGSSYNE. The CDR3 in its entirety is CSARAGGSSYNEQFF.

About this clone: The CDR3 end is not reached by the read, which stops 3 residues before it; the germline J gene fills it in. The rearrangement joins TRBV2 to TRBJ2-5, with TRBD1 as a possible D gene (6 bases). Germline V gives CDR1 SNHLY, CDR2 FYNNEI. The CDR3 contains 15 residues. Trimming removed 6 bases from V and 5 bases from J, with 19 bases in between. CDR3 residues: CASRGSGVGEETQYF. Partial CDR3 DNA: TGTGCCAGCAGGGGATCAGGGGTAGGAGAGGAGACC.

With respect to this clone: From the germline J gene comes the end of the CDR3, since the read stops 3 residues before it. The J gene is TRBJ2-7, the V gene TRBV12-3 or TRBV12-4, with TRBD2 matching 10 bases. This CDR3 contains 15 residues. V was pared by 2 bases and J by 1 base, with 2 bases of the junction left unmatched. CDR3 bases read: TGTGCCAGCAGTTTAACTAGCGGGGTTTCCTACGAG. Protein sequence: CASSLTSGVSYE. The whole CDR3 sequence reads CASSLTSGVSYEQYF.

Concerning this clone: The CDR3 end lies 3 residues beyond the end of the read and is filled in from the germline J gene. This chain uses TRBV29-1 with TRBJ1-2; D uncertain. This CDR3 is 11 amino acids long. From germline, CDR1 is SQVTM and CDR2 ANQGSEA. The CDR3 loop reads CSVPYPSGYTF. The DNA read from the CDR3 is TGCAGCGTTCCCTATCCATCCGGC.

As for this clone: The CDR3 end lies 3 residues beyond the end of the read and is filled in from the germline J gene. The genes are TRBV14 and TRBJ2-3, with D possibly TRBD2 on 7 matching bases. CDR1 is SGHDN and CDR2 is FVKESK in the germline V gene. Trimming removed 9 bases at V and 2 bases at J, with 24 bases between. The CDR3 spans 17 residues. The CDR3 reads CASSERGGPPSTDTQYF. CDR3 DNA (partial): TGTGCCAGTTCCGAACGCGGGGGCCCACCCTCCACAGATACG.

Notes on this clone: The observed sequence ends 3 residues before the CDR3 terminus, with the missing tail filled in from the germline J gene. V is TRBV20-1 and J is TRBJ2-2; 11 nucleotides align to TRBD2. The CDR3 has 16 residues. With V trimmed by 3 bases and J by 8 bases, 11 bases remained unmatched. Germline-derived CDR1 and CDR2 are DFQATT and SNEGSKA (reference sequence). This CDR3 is CSARSTLAGGRGELFF. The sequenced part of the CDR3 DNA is TGCAGTGCTAGGAGTACGTTAGCGGGAGGGAGAGGGGAG.

The sequenced part of the CDR3 DNA is TGCAGCTACCGCGGACTTAACACCGGGGAG. Protein: CSYRGLNTGE. The CDR3, in full, reads CSYRGLNTGELFF. The genes are TRBV29-1 and TRBJ2-2; D possibly corresponds to TRBD2 (5 bases). Read coverage stops 3 residues before the CDR3 terminus; the germline J gene supplies the remainder. This CDR3 contains 13 residues. Germline loops: CDR1 SQVTM, CDR2 ANQGSEA. Trimming removed 8 bases at V and 2 bases at J, with 12 bases between.

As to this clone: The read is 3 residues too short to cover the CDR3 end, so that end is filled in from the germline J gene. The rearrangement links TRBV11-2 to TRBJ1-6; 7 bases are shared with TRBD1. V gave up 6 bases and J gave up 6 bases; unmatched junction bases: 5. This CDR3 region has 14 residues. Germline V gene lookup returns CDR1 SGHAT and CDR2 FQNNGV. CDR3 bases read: TGTGCCAGCAGGGCAGGGGGTCCTAATTCACCC. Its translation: CASRAGGPNSP. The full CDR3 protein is CASRAGGPNSPLHF.

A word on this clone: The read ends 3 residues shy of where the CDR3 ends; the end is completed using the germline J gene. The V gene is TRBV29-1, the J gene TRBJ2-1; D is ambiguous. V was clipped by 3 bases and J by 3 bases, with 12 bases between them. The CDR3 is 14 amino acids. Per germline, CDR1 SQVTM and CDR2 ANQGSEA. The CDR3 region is CSVDYGDGYNEQFF. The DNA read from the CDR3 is TGCAGCGTTGACTACGGTGATGGCTACAATGAG.

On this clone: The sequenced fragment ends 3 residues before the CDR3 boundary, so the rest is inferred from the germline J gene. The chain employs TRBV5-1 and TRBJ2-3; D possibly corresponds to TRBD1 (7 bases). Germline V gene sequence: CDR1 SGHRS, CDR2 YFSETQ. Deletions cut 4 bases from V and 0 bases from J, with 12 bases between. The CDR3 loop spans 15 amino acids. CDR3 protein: CASSPGGFSTDTQYF. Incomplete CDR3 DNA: TGCGCCAGCAGCCCAGGGGGGTTTAGCACAGATACG.

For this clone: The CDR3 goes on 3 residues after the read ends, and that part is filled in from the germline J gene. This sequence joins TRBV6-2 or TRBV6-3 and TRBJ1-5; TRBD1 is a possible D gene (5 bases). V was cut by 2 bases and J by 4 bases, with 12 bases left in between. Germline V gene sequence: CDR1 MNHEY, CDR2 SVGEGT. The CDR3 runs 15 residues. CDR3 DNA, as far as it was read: TGTGCCAGCAGTTACCCGCAGGGTGGAAATCAGCCC. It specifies CASSYPQGGNQP. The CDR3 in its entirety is CASSYPQGGNQPQHF.

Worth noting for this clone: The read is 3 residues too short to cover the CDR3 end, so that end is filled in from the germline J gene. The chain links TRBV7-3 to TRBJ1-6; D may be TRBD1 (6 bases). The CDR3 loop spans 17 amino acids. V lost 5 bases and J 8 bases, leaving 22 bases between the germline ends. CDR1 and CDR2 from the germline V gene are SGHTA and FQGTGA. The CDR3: CASSPAARQGSDSPLHF. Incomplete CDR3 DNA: TGTGCCAGCAGCCCCGCCGCTCGGCAGGGGTCGGATTCACCC. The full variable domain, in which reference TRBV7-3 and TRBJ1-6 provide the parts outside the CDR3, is GAGVSQTPSNKVTEKGKYVELRCDPISGHTALYWYRQSLGQGPEFLIYFQGTGAADDSGLPNDRFFAVRPEGSVSTLKIQRTERGDSAVYLCASSPAARQGSDSPLHFGNGTRLTVT.

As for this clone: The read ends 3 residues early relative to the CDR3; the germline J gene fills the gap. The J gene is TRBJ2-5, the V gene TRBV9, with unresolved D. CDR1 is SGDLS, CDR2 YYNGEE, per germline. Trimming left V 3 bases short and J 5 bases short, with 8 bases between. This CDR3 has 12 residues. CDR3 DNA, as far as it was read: TGTGCCAGCAGCGACGGTTTTGAGACC. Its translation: CASSDGFET. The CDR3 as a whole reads CASSDGFETQYF.

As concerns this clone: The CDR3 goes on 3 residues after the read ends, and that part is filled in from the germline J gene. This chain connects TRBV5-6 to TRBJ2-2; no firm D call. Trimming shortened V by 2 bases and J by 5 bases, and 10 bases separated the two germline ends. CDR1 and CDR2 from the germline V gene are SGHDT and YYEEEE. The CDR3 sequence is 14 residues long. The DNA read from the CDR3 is TGTGCCAGCAGCTTCGGTGTCGAAACCGGGGAG. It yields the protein CASSFGVETGE. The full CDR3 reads CASSFGVETGELFF.

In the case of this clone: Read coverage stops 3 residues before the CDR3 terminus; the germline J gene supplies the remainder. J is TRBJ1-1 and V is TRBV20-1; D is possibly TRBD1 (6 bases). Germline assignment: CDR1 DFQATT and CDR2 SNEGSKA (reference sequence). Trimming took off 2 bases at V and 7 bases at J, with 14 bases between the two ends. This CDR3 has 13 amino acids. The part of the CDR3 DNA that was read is TGCAGTGCTAGACCAACAGGGTGGAGTGAA. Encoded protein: CSARPTGWSE. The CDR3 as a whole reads CSARPTGWSEAFF.

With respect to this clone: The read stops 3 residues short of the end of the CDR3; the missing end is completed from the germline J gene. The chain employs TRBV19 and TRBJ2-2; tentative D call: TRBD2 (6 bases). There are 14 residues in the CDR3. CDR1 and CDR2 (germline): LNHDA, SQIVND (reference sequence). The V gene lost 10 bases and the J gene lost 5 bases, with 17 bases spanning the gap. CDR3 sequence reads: CATKTRRGTGELFF. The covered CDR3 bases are TGTGCCACTAAGACGAGGAGGGGTACCGGGGAG.

This CDR3 reads CATSDLGGQDYYGYTF. The sequenced CDR3 bases are TGTGCCACCAGTGATTTGGGGGGACAGGACTACTATGGC. The V call is TRBV24-1, the J call TRBJ1-2, with 8 bases lining up with TRBD1. The read is 3 residues too short to cover the CDR3 end, so that end is filled in from the germline J gene. CDR1 KGHDR and CDR2 SFDVKD come from the germline V gene. V shed 0 bases and J 3 bases; nucleotides not matched to a gene: 5. The CDR3 totals 16 residues.

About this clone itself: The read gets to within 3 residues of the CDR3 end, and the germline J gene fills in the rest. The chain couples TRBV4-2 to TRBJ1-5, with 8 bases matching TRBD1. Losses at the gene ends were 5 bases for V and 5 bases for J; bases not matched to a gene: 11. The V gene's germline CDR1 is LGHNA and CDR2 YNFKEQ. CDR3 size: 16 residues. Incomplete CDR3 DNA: TGTGCCAGCAGCATAAGGGGTGACAGGGGCTATCAGCCC. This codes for CASSIRGDRGYQP. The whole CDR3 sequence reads CASSIRGDRGYQPQHF.

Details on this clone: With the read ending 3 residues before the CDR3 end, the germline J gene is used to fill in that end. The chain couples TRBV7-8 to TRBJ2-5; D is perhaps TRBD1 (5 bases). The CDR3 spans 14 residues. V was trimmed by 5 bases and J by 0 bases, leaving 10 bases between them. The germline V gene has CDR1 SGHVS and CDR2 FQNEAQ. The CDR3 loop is CASSPRVYQETQYF. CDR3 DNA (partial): TGTGCCAGCAGCCCCAGGGTGTACCAAGAGACC.

This chain's CDR3 is CASTRGRGNTEAFF. CDR3 DNA (partial): TGTGCCAGTACTAGAGGCAGGGGGAACACTGAA. The chain recombines TRBV19 with TRBJ1-1; perhaps TRBD1 as D (6 bases). Read sequence stops 3 residues before the CDR3 end, and the germline J gene provides the missing end. The CDR3 has 14 residues. Germline V lookup: CDR1 LNHDA, CDR2 SQIVND (reference sequence). Trimming pared 7 bases from V and 1 base from J, leaving 13 bases between.

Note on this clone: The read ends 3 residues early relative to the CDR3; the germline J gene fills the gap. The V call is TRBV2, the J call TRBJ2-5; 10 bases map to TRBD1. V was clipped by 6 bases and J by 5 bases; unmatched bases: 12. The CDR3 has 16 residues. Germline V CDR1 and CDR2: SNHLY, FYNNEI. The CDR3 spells CASRVSPGTGAETQYF. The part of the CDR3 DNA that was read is TGTGCCAGCAGGGTCTCTCCCGGGACAGGGGCCGAGACC.

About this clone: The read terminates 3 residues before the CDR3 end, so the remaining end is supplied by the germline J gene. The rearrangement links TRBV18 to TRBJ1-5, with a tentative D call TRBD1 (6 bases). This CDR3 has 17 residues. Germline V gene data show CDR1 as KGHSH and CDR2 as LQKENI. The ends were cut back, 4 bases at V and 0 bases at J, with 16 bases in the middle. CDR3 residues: CASSLIRAGDSNQPQHF. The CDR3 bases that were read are TGTGCCAGCTCACTCATCAGGGCAGGGGATAGCAATCAGCCC.

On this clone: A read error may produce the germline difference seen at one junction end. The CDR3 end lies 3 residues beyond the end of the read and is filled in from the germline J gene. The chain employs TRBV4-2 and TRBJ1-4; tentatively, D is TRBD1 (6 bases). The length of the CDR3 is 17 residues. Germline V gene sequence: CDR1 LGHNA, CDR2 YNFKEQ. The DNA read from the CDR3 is TGCGCCAGCAGCCAAGATGTCGGAGGGGGATTTGGTGAAAAA. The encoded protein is CASSQDVGGGFGEK. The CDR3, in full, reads CASSQDVGGGFGEKLFF.

CDR3 DNA (partial): TGTGCCAGCAGCTCATTGACGGGCACCGGGGAG. It translates to CASSSLTGTGE. The entire CDR3 is CASSSLTGTGELFF. This sequence joins TRBV7-9 and TRBJ2-2; D unclear. Read data end 3 residues before the CDR3 end; the end is taken from the germline J gene. The ends were cut back, 4 bases at V and 4 bases at J, with 10 bases in the middle. The CDR3 runs 14 residues. Germline CDR1 reads SEHNR; CDR2 reads FQNEAQ (reference sequence).